This T cell receptor beta chain comes out of a study of blood T cell repertoires in COVID-19. About the study: Collection of acute and convalescent COVID-19 samples took place in the United States, Italy and Spain. T cells, B-cell-depleted T cells, or PBMCs provided the cDNA or gDNA that served as material.

Data came from immunoSEQ multiplex PCR; TCRdb stores just in-frame clones and leaves some out. The sample carries about 180,000 clones, approximately 90% recorded once. Germline CDR1 is SGHTA and CDR2 is FQGNSA. J was trimmed by 4 bases and V by 5 bases; bases with no gene match: 11. The CDR3 covers 16 residues. This sequence was found in a man aged 18 to 29 who had recovered from COVID-19. The chain recombines TRBV7-2 with TRBJ2-5; 9 bases are shared with TRBD2. The sequenced sample was peripheral blood. The CDR3 sequence is CASSPARLAERETQYF. CDR3 coding DNA: TGTGCCAGCAGCCCCGCCCGACTAGCGGAGAGAGAGACCCAGTACTTC.